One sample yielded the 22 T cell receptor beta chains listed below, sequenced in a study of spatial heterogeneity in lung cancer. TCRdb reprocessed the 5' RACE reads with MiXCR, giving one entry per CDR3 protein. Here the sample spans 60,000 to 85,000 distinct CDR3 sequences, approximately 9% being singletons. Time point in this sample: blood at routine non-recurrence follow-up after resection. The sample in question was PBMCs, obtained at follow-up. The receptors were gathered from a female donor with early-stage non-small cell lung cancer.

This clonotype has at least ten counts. The CDR3 region is CASREYNEQFF. DNA for the CDR3: TGTGCCAGCAGGGAGTACAATGAGCAGTTCTTC. The J gene is TRBJ2-1, the V gene TRBV28; D is uncertain. The V gene's germline CDR1 is MDHEN and CDR2 SYDVKM. With 6 bases removed from V and 4 bases from J, the gap between germline ends came to 4 bases. The length of the CDR3 is 11 residues.

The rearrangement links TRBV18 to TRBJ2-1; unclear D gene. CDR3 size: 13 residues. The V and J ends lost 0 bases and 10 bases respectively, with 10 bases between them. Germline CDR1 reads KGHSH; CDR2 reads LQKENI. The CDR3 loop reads CASSPPSSKEQFF. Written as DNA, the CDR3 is TGTGCCAGCTCACCACCGTCTAGTAAAGAGCAGTTCTTC.

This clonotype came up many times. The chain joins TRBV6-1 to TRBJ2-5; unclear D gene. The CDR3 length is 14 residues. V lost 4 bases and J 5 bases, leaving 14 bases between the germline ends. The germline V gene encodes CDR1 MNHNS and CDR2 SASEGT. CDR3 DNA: TGTGCCAGCAGTGTATGGGTGGTGGACGAGACCCAGTACTTC. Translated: CASSVWVVDETQYF.

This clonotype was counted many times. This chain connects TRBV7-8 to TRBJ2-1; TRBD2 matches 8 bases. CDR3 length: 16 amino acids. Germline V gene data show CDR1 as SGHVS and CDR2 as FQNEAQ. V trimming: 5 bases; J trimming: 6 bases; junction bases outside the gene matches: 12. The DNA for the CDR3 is TGTGCCAGCAGCAAAGTAGAGCGGGAGTTTGCCAATGAGCAGTTCTTC. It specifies CASSKVEREFANEQFF.

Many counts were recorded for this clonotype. The CDR3: CASRMSGRGYEQYF. CDR3 nucleotides: TGTGCCAGCAGGATGAGCGGGAGGGGCTACGAGCAGTACTTC. The chain joins TRBV6-2 or TRBV6-3 to TRBJ2-7, with 10 positions matching TRBD2. With 6 bases clipped from V and 3 bases from J, the junction kept 5 bases outside the gene matches. Germline values: CDR1 MNHEY, CDR2 SVGEGT. The CDR3 contains 14 residues.

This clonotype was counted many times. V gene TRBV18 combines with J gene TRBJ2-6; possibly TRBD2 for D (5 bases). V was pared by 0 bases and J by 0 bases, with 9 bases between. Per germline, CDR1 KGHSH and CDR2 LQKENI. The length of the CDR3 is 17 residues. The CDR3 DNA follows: TGTGCCAGCTCACCACCCCGGGGAAGCTCTGGGGCCAACGTCCTGACTTTC. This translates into CASSPPRGSSGANVLTF.

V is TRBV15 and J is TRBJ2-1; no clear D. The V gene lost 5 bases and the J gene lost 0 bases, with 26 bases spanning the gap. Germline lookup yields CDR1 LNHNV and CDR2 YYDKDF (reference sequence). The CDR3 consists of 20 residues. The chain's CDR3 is CATSLAKDVIRGISYNEQFF. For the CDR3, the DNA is TGTGCCACCAGCTTGGCCAAGGACGTTATCCGTGGTATCTCCTACAATGAGCAGTTCTTC.

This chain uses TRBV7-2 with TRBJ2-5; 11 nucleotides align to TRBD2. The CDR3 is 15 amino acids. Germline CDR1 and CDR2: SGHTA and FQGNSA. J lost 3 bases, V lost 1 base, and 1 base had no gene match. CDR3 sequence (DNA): TGTGCCAGCAGCTTAGTGACTAGCGGGAAAGAGACCCAGTACTTC. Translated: CASSLVTSGKETQYF.

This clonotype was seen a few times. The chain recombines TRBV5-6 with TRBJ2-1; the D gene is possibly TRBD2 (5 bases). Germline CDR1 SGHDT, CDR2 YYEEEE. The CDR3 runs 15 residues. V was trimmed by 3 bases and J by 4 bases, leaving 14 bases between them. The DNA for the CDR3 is TGTGCCAGCAGCTCTGGACTGGGTATTTACAATGAGCAGTTCTTC. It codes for CASSSGLGIYNEQFF.

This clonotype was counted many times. CDR3 protein: CASSLGGTDTGELFF. CDR3 in DNA: TGCGCCAGCAGCTTGGGAGGGACGGACACCGGGGAGCTGTTTTTT. This rearrangement joins TRBV5-1 to TRBJ2-2; D may be TRBD1 or TRBD2 (5 bases each). The V end was cut by 0 bases, the J end by 3 bases, with 9 bases between. The V gene's germline CDR1 is SGHRS and CDR2 YFSETQ. The CDR3 covers 15 residues.

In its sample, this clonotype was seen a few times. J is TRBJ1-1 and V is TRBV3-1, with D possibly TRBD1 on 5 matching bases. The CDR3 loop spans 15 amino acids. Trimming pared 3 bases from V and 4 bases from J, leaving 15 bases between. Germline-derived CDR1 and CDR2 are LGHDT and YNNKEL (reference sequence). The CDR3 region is CASSQTEFGGTEAFF. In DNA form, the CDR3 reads TGTGCCAGCAGCCAGACGGAGTTCGGGGGCACTGAAGCTTTCTTT.

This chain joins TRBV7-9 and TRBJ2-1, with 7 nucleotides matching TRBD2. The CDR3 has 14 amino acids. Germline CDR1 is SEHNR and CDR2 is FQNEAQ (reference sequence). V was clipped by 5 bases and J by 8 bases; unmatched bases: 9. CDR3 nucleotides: TGTGCCAGCAGCCCCCGGACTAGTAGCGATGAGCAGTTCTTC. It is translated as CASSPRTSSDEQFF.

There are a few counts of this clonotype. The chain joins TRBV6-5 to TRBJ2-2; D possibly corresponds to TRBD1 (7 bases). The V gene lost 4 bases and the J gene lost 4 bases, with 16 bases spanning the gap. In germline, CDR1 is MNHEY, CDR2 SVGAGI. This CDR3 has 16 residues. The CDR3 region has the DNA TGTGCCAGCAGTTGGATCGCAGGGGGGCCCACCGGGGAGCTGTTTTTT. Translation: CASSWIAGGPTGELFF.

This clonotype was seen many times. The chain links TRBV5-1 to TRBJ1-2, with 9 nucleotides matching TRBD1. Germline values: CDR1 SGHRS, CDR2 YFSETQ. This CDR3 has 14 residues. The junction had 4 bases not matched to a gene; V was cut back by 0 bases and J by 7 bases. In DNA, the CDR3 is TGCGCCAGCAGCTTGGCCACAGGGGGCGGTGGCTACACCTTC. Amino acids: CASSLATGGGGYTF. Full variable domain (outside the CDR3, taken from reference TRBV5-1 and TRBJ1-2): KAGVTQTPRYLIKTRGQQVTLSCSPISGHRSVSWYQQTPGQGLQFLFEYFSETQRNKGNFPGRFSGRQFSNSRSEMNVSTLELGDSALYLCASSLATGGGGYTFGSGTRLTVV.

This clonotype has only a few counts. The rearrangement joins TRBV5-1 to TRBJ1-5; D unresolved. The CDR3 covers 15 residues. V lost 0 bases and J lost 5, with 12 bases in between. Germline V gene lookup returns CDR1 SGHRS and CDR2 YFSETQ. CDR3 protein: CASSLDAGVDQPQHF. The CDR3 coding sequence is TGCGCCAGCAGCTTGGATGCTGGGGTTGATCAGCCCCAGCATTTT.

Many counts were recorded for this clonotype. The CDR3 reads CSARYRGRLLKDTEAFF. The CDR3 DNA sequence: TGCAGTGCTCGATACAGGGGGCGCTTATTAAAGGACACTGAAGCTTTCTTT. The chain combines TRBV20-1 with TRBJ1-1, with 9 bases that match TRBD1. The length of the CDR3 is 17 residues. Germline V gene lookup returns CDR1 DFQATT and CDR2 SNEGSKA (reference sequence). V shed 5 bases and J 3 bases; nucleotides not matched to a gene: 16.

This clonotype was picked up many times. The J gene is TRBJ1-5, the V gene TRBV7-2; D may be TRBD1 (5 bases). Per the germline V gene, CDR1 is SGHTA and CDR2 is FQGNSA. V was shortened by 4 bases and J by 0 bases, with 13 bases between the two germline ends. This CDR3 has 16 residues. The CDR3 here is CASSSGPATSNQPQHF. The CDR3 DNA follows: TGTGCCAGCAGCTCGGGACCGGCCACTAGCAATCAGCCCCAGCATTTT.

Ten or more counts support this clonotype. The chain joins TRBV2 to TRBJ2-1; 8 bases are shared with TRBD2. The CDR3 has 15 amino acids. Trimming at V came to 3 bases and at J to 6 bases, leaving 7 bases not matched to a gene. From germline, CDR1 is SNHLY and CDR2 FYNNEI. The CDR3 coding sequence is TGTGCCAGCAGTGAGGGAGCGGGAGTTGTCAATGAGCAGTTCTTC. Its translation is CASSEGAGVVNEQFF.

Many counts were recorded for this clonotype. For the CDR3, the DNA is TGTGCCACCAGCAGCCGGGACAGCTCCTACGAGCAGTACTTC. It encodes CATSSRDSSYEQYF. This sequence joins TRBV15 and TRBJ2-7, with TRBD1 matching over 7 bases. Germline V gene sequence: CDR1 LNHNV, CDR2 YYDKDF (reference sequence). This CDR3 comprises 14 residues. With 3 bases clipped from V and 0 bases from J, the junction kept 2 bases outside the gene matches.

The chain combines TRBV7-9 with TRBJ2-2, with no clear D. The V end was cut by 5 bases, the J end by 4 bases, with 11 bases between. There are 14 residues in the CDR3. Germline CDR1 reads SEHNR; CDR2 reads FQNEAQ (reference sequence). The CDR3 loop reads CASSPDGLTGELFF. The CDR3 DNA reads TGTGCCAGCAGCCCCGACGGCCTCACCGGGGAGCTGTTTTTT.

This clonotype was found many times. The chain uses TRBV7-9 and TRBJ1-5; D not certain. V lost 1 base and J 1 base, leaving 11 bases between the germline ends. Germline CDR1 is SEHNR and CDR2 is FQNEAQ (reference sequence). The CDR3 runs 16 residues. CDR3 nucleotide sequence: TGTGCCAGCAGCTTAGGGACGGGGATAAGCAATCAGCCCCAGCATTTT. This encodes CASSLGTGISNQPQHF.

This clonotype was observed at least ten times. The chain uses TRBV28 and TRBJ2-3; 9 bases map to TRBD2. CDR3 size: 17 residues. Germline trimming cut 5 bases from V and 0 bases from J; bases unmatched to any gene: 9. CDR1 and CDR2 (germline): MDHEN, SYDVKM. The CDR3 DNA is TGTGCCAGCAGTAAACTGCGCGGGAGGGAGAGCACAGATACGCAGTATTTT. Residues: CASSKLRGRESTDTQYF.